These 10 T cell receptor beta chains share one sample of origin, sequenced in a study of radiotherapy plus CTLA-4 blockade in lung cancer. The table came from immunoSEQ multiplex PCR; TCRdb's copy has only in-frame clones and leaves some out. The table records roughly 76,000 clones, just under 75% of them present only once. The specimen was peripheral blood, collected from a patient treated with radiotherapy plus ipilimumab. These receptor sequences come from a human donor with non-small cell lung cancer whose response to radiotherapy plus ipilimumab could not be evaluated.

To note about this clone: Germline is not matched at one junction end, which may reflect a read error. CDR3 coding DNA: TGTGCCGGCAGCCAAGATTTTAGCGGGGGGAACACCGGGGAGCTGTTTTTT. Residues: CAGSQDFSGGNTGELFF. The chain has TRBV4-2 and TRBJ2-2; 9 nucleotides line up with TRBD2. The CDR3 runs 17 residues. Germline lookup yields CDR1 LGHNA and CDR2 YNFKEQ.

The chain carries TRBV6-5 and TRBJ2-7, with TRBD2 identical over 12 bases. Germline V gene sequence: CDR1 MNHEY, CDR2 SVGAGI. The CDR3 loop spans 16 amino acids. After removal of 2 bases from V and 7 bases from J, the junction contained 9 bases not matched to a gene. DNA for the CDR3: TGTGCCAGCAGTTACCCAAGGACTAGCGGGACGGAAGAGCAGTACTTC. Translation: CASSYPRTSGTEEQYF.

The chain carries TRBV28 and TRBJ1-2; 8 bases fit TRBD1. Germline V lookup: CDR1 MDHEN, CDR2 SYDVKM. CDR3 length: 12 residues. The V and J ends lost 8 bases and 4 bases, in that order; junction bases with no gene match: 3. The CDR3 sequence is CASRTGSYGYTF. Here the CDR3 DNA reads TGTGCCAGCCGGACAGGGAGCTATGGCTACACCTTC.

This rearrangement joins TRBV21-1 to TRBJ2-7; the DNA was not used to check the table's D call, TRBD2. TRBV21-1 is labeled a pseudogene. The CDR3 runs to 16 residues. The CDR3 coding sequence is TGTGCCAGCAGCAAAGAGTGTCGACATTCTAGCTCCGAGCAGTACTTC. It translates to CASSKECRHSSSEQYF.

The chain uses TRBV7-2 and TRBJ1-2; D may be TRBD1 (6 bases). This CDR3 region has 17 residues. CDR1 and CDR2 (germline): SGHTA, FQGNSA. With 1 base removed from V and 4 bases from J, the gap between germline ends came to 19 bases. The CDR3 nucleotides read TGTGCCAGCAGCTTAGTCCCCGGGGACATATTAACCTATGGCTACACCTTC. This gives the protein CASSLVPGDILTYGYTF.

V gene TRBV5-5 combines with J gene TRBJ2-7; 9 nucleotides agree with TRBD1. V dropped 5 bases and J dropped 0; count of bases not matched to a gene: 3. Germline CDR1 reads SGHKS; CDR2 reads YYEKEE (reference sequence). CDR3 length equals 14 residues. CDR3: CASRLGQGSYEQYF. CDR3 nucleotide sequence: TGTGCCAGCAGACTGGGACAGGGCTCCTACGAGCAGTACTTC.

The V call is TRBV7-9, the J call TRBJ1-2, with D tentatively TRBD1 (6 bases). The CDR3 covers 14 residues. The V and J ends lost 5 bases and 8 bases respectively, with 18 bases between them. Per germline, CDR1 SEHNR and CDR2 FQNEAQ (reference sequence). The chain's CDR3 is CASSLFTGPGGYTF. The CDR3 coding sequence is TGTGCCAGCAGCCTCTTTACAGGGCCTGGGGGCTACACCTTC.

The chain links TRBV25-1 to TRBJ2-7; 7 nucleotides match TRBD2. CDR1 MGHDK and CDR2 SYGVNS come from the germline V gene. Losses at the gene ends were 1 base for V and 4 bases for J; bases not matched to a gene: 10. This CDR3 has 16 amino acids. The chain's CDR3 is CASSESRASGKYEQYF. For the CDR3, the DNA is TGTGCCAGCAGTGAATCAAGAGCCAGCGGGAAGTACGAGCAGTACTTC.

V usage is TRBV7-6 and J usage is TRBJ1-5; 9 nucleotides line up with TRBD1. In germline, CDR1 is SGHVS, CDR2 FNYEAQ. This CDR3 spans 19 amino acids. V was clipped by 5 bases and J by 0 bases; unmatched bases: 14. The CDR3 protein is CASSAGRTGDRYSNQPQHF. The CDR3 coding sequence is TGTGCCAGCAGCGCCGGACGGACAGGGGATCGATATAGCAATCAGCCCCAGCATTTT.

This rearrangement joins TRBV7-9 to TRBJ2-2, with 10 bases lining up with TRBD2. The CDR3 is 15 residues long. The junction had 5 bases not matched to a gene; V was cut back by 5 bases and J by 5 bases. Per germline, CDR1 SEHNR and CDR2 FQNEAQ (reference sequence). CDR3 DNA: TGTGCCAGCAGCCTTCTAGCGGGAGTTACCGGGGAGCTGTTTTTT. This encodes CASSLLAGVTGELFF.